The 27 T cell receptor beta chains below were found in one sample sequenced in a study of OX40 agonist ivuxolimab in advanced cancers. Sequenced by immunoSEQ multiplex PCR; TCRdb stores in-frame clones only, minus some. In the table there are tens of thousands of clones, 70% to 90% of which are singletons. Sample: CD4+ or CD8+ T cells sorted from blood, taken in a trial of the OX40 agonist ivuxolimab. These receptors were obtained from an adult with an advanced solid tumor such as melanoma, head and neck, liver or kidney cancer.

The V call is TRBV7-3, the J call TRBJ2-3; 11 bases line up with TRBD1. V gave up 2 bases and J gave up 4 bases; unmatched junction bases: 5. The CDR3 is 16 amino acids. Germline CDR1 and CDR2: SGHTA and FQGTGA. CDR3: CASSLWPGQGADTQYF. The CDR3 DNA follows: TGTGCCAGCAGCTTATGGCCGGGACAGGGGGCAGATACGCAGTATTTT.

V gene TRBV11-1 combines with J gene TRBJ2-7; D perhaps matches TRBD1 (5 bases). Germline V gene lookup returns CDR1 SGHAT and CDR2 FQDESV (reference sequence). Between the trimmed V and J ends, which lost 6 bases and 1 base, there was a span of 7 bases. The CDR3 totals 12 residues. CDR3 nucleotide sequence: TGTGCCAGCAGTCACAGGTCCTACGAGCAGTACTTC. Translation gives CASSHRSYEQYF.

This clone occurred a few times. The gene calls are TRBV9 and TRBJ2-1, with D perhaps matching TRBD1 (7 bases). Looked up from germline, CDR1 is SGDLS and CDR2 is YYNGEE. Trimming removed 0 bases from V and 13 bases from J, with 14 bases in between. The CDR3 runs 13 residues. The CDR3 DNA reads as TGTGCCAGCAGCGTAGGTGGAGGGGGCGGTCAGTTCTTC. It translates to CASSVGGGGGQFF.

This clone has a single count. The chain has TRBV18 and TRBJ2-2; maybe TRBD1 (5 bases). This CDR3 is built from 16 residues. Between the trimmed V and J ends, which lost 2 bases and 2 bases, there was a span of 12 bases. The germline gives CDR1 KGHSH, CDR2 LQKENI. The CDR3 loop is CASSPRQLKNTGELFF. CDR3 nucleotides: TGTGCCAGCTCACCAAGACAGCTCAAAAACACCGGGGAGCTGTTTTTT. The full variable domain, its missing parts supplied by reference TRBV18 and TRBJ2-2, is NAGVMQNPRHLVRRRGQEARLRCSPMKGHSHVYWYRQLPEEGLKFMVYLQKENIIDESGMPKERFSAEFPKEGPSILRIQQVVRGDSAAYFCASSPRQLKNTGELFFGEGSRLTVL.

The chain carries TRBV5-6 and TRBJ2-1; tentative D call: TRBD1 (5 bases). V was cut by 0 bases and J by 5 bases, with 15 bases left in between. Germline V gives CDR1 SGHDT, CDR2 YYEEEE. This CDR3 comprises 16 residues. CDR3 loop: CASSLGEFRVNNEQFF. As DNA, the CDR3 is TGTGCCAGCAGCTTGGGCGAGTTCAGGGTGAACAATGAGCAGTTCTTC.

The V and J genes are TRBV7-2 and TRBJ2-3; no clear D gene. This CDR3 is built from 13 residues. Trimming stripped 5 bases from V and 6 bases from J, with 12 bases between. The germline V gene encodes CDR1 SGHTA and CDR2 FQGNSA. CDR3 residues: CASSPAVLDTQYF. DNA for the CDR3: TGTGCCAGCAGCCCCGCGGTTTTGGATACGCAGTATTTT. The variable domain in full, with the rest retrieved from reference TRBV7-2 and TRBJ2-3, is GAGVSQSPSNKVTEKGKDVELRCDPISGHTALYWYRQSLGQGLEFLIYFQGNSAPDKSGLPSDRFSAERTGGSVSTLTIQRTQQEDSAVYLCASSPAVLDTQYFGPGTRLTVL.

The chain uses TRBV6-4 and TRBJ2-3, with D unresolved. The CDR3 has 11 residues. Germline V gives CDR1 MRHNA, CDR2 SNTAGT. Trimming left V 7 bases short and J 5 bases short, with 7 bases between. In nucleotides, the CDR3 is TGTGCCAGCACTGTCGGAGATACGCAGTATTTT. Amino acids: CASTVGDTQYF.

The chain has TRBV13 and TRBJ2-1; 11 nucleotides align to TRBD2. J was trimmed by 10 bases and V by 7 bases; bases with no gene match: 12. The CDR3 contains 15 residues. From germline, CDR1 is PRHDT and CDR2 FYEKMQ (reference sequence). In nucleotides, the CDR3 is TGTGCCAGCACGTCGAAGACTAGCGGGATCGGGGAGCAGTTCTTC. Translated, it gives CASTSKTSGIGEQFF.

The chain is built from TRBV5-6 and TRBJ1-1, with TRBD1 matching 8 bases. Germline V gene lookup returns CDR1 SGHDT and CDR2 YYEEEE. The CDR3 extends over 12 amino acids. Trimming at V came to 3 bases and at J to 12 bases, leaving 7 bases not matched to a gene. CDR3 sequence (DNA): TGTGCCAGCAGCTGGGGACAGGAGGCAACTTTCTTT. Its protein is CASSWGQEATFF.

The chain uses TRBV27 and TRBJ2-1; 14 positions agree with TRBD2. This CDR3 contains 19 residues. V shed 6 bases and J 0 bases; nucleotides not matched to a gene: 10. Germline loops: CDR1 MNHEY, CDR2 SMNVEV (reference sequence). The CDR3 sequence is CASSSRLAGGQSSYNEQFF. CDR3 coding DNA: TGTGCCAGCAGCTCTAGACTAGCGGGAGGGCAAAGCTCCTACAATGAGCAGTTCTTC.

This rearrangement joins TRBV2 to TRBJ2-7; unclear D gene. CDR3 length: 13 residues. V gave up 2 bases and J gave up 5 bases, with 10 bases separating them. Germline lookup yields CDR1 SNHLY and CDR2 FYNNEI. In DNA, the CDR3 is TGTGCCAGCAGTGAAAGGATGCAGGACGAGCAGTACTTC. Its protein product is CASSERMQDEQYF.

This clone was recorded once. The rearrangement joins TRBV6-6 to TRBJ2-7; 9 bases agree with TRBD1. Per the germline V gene, CDR1 is MNHNY and CDR2 is SVGAGI (reference sequence). Germline trimming cut 6 bases from V and 1 base from J; bases unmatched to any gene: 4. The CDR3 runs 14 residues. For the CDR3, the DNA is TGTGCCAGCAGGAGGACAGGGGCGTCCTACGAGCAGTACTTC. Its translation is CASRRTGASYEQYF.

This CDR3 reads CASSTLNNEQFF. In nucleotides, the CDR3 is TGTGCCAGCAGTACGCTTAACAATGAGCAGTTCTTC. The V call is TRBV6-5, the J call TRBJ2-1; D unclear. The CDR3 extends over 12 amino acids. The germline V gene has CDR1 MNHEY and CDR2 SVGAGI. The V end lost 5 bases, the J end lost 5 bases, and 7 bases lay between the germline ends.

The rearrangement joins TRBV19 to TRBJ2-1; no definite D call. Trimming left V 3 bases short and J 7 bases short, with 16 bases between. The CDR3 is 15 residues long. CDR1 and CDR2 (germline): LNHDA, SQIVND (reference sequence). CDR3 residues: CASSMAAAAGNEQFF. DNA of the CDR3: TGTGCCAGTAGTATGGCCGCAGCTGCTGGGAATGAGCAGTTCTTC.

The V call is TRBV15, the J call TRBJ1-1; D gene unclear. Germline loops: CDR1 LNHNV, CDR2 YYDKDF (reference sequence). The length of the CDR3 is 13 residues. V was clipped by 5 bases and J by 5 bases, with 12 bases between them. The CDR3 bases are TGTGCCACCAGCGGACGGATTCGGACTGAAGCTTTCTTT. It encodes CATSGRIRTEAFF.

The J gene is TRBJ2-1, the V gene TRBV5-8; no clear D. The CDR3 length is 11 residues. Trimming shortened V by 2 bases and J by 12 bases, and 9 bases separated the two germline ends. Germline V CDR1 and CDR2: SGHTS, YDEGEE. The CDR3 is CASSLGLRQFF. As DNA, the CDR3 is TGTGCCAGCAGCTTAGGGCTGAGGCAGTTCTTC.

The chain combines TRBV20-1 with TRBJ2-4; TRBD1 matches 8 bases. In germline, CDR1 is DFQATT, CDR2 SNEGSKA (reference sequence). The ends lost 6 bases at V and 16 bases at J; junction bases unmatched: 8. The CDR3 consists of 10 residues. The DNA of the CDR3 is TGCAGTGCCTCTTATGACAGGGGCTACTTC. It specifies CSASYDRGYF.

The rearrangement links TRBV6-5 to TRBJ2-3; 9 nucleotides align to TRBD1. Trimming at V came to 2 bases and at J to 4 bases, leaving 7 bases not matched to a gene. The CDR3 totals 16 residues. Germline loops: CDR1 MNHEY, CDR2 SVGAGI. In nucleotides, the CDR3 is TGTGCCAGCAGTTACACAACCGGGACAGGGTCAGATACGCAGTATTTT. It specifies CASSYTTGTGSDTQYF.

The chain joins TRBV11-2 to TRBJ2-3; tentatively, D is TRBD2 (6 bases). Germline V lookup: CDR1 SGHAT, CDR2 FQNNGV. Trimming pared 5 bases from V and 10 bases from J, leaving 19 bases between. The CDR3 runs to 14 residues. CDR3 nucleotides: TGTGCCAGCAGCCCCGGAGCGCAGGAGGGAGCGCAGTATTTT. Translating gives CASSPGAQEGAQYF.

This chain uses TRBV30 with TRBJ2-2, with D unclear. This CDR3 has 11 residues. Germline CDR1 GTSNPN, CDR2 SVGIG (reference sequence). V gave up 3 bases and J gave up 4 bases, with 3 bases separating them. The CDR3 is CAWRTTGELFF. CDR3 coding DNA: TGTGCCTGGAGAACCACCGGGGAGCTGTTTTTT.

The chain is built from TRBV7-9 and TRBJ2-7; the match to TRBD2 covers 7 bases. The CDR3 runs 14 residues. Germline CDR1 is SEHNR and CDR2 is FQNEAQ (reference sequence). V trimming: 5 bases; J trimming: 4 bases; junction bases outside the gene matches: 8. CDR3 nucleotide sequence: TGTGCCAGCAGCCCACCGGGGGGATCGTACGAGCAGTACTTC. Residues: CASSPPGGSYEQYF.

The CDR3, as DNA: TGTGCCAGCAGCTTAGTAGGGTCGGGTAATGAGCAGTTCTTC. It encodes CASSLVGSGNEQFF. The chain joins TRBV7-8 to TRBJ2-1, with unresolved D. CDR3 length equals 14 residues. Trimming took off 1 base at V and 7 bases at J, with 11 bases between the two ends. Germline V lookup: CDR1 SGHVS, CDR2 FQNEAQ.

The V call is TRBV2, the J call TRBJ1-5; TRBD1 agrees at 7 bases. V shed 5 bases, J shed 3 bases, and the junction held 4 bases outside the gene matches. CDR3 length: 14 amino acids. Looked up from germline, CDR1 is SNHLY and CDR2 is FYNNEI. This CDR3 reads CASSRDRDNQPQHF. As DNA, the CDR3 is TGTGCCAGCAGTAGAGACAGGGACAATCAGCCCCAGCATTTT.

In this sample, this clone turned up once. The chain uses TRBV10-1 and TRBJ2-7, with 11 bases lining up with TRBD1. There are 13 residues in the CDR3. Germline trimming cut 5 bases from V and 4 bases from J; bases unmatched to any gene: 1. Per germline, CDR1 WNHNN and CDR2 SYGVQD (reference sequence). CDR3 nucleotide sequence: TGCGCCAGCAGTAGGGACAGGGGGTACGAGCAGTACTTC. It yields the protein CASSRDRGYEQYF.

This clone was seen only a few times. The V and J genes are TRBV2 and TRBJ1-5; D is perhaps TRBD1 (5 bases). Germline CDR1 and CDR2: SNHLY and FYNNEI. V was pared by 5 bases and J by 7 bases, with 12 bases between. This CDR3 spans 13 amino acids. The CDR3, as DNA: TGTGCCAGCAGTAACCCTCAGGGACAGCCCCAGCATTTT. Translated, it gives CASSNPQGQPQHF.

The rearrangement uses TRBV18 and TRBJ2-1; 14 bases are shared with TRBD2. Trimming at V came to 6 bases and at J to 7 bases, leaving 8 bases not matched to a gene. The germline gives CDR1 KGHSH, CDR2 LQKENI. This CDR3 has 16 residues. DNA of the CDR3: TGTGCCAGCTCCCCGGGACTAGCGGGAGCCGGGAATGAGCAGTTCTTC. Translated: CASSPGLAGAGNEQFF.

The rearrangement joins TRBV4-3 to TRBJ2-3; D remains ambiguous. The CDR3 length is 14 residues. CDR1 and CDR2 (germline): LGHNA, YSLEER. The germline V and J ends were trimmed by 6 bases and 2 bases, with 12 bases remaining between them. Here the CDR3 reads CASRPGRTTDTQYF. The DNA for the CDR3 is TGCGCCAGCAGACCGGGCAGGACCACAGATACGCAGTATTTT.